The 20 T cell receptor beta chains listed next were all sequenced from one sample in a study of cytomegalovirus exposure and HLA in healthy donors. Assay used: immunoSEQ multiplex PCR; TCRdb lists only in-frame clones, some missing. The table includes roughly 230,000 clones, roughly 88% detected once. Sequences were obtained from PBMCs. These receptors came from a woman younger than 45 in good health and CMV-seronegative.

The gene calls are TRBV25-1 and TRBJ2-3, with 11 nucleotides matching TRBD2. The V segment lost 1 base and the J segment 6 bases; nucleotides outside the gene matches: 9. CDR1 MGHDK and CDR2 SYGVNS come from the germline V gene. This CDR3 contains 17 residues. The CDR3 protein is CASSEFGLAGGGDTQYF. The CDR3 bases are TGTGCCAGCAGTGAATTCGGCCTAGCGGGAGGAGGGGATACGCAGTATTTT.

The chain employs TRBV2 and TRBJ1-1, with a possible D match to TRBD1 (5 bases). Trimming took off 8 bases at V and 3 bases at J, with 13 bases between the two ends. The CDR3 runs to 13 residues. From germline, CDR1 is SNHLY and CDR2 FYNNEI. The CDR3 spells CASAQGGHTEAFF. As DNA, the CDR3 is TGTGCCAGCGCTCAGGGAGGGCACACTGAAGCTTTCTTT. The variable domain in full, with the rest retrieved from reference TRBV2 and TRBJ1-1, is EPEVTQTPSHQVTQMGQEVILRCVPISNHLYFYWYRQILGQKVEFLVSFYNNEISEKSEIFDDQFSVERPDGSNFTLKIRSTKLEDSAMYFCASAQGGHTEAFFGQGTRLTVV.

This clone appeared a single time. CDR3 sequence (DNA): TGTGCCAGCAGCCACTCGGGCACAGATACGCAGTATTTT. Protein sequence: CASSHSGTDTQYF. This chain uses TRBV7-3 with TRBJ2-3, with D uncertain. The CDR3 length is 13 residues. Germline CDR1 SGHTA, CDR2 FQGTGA. With 5 bases removed from V and 1 base from J, the gap between germline ends came to 7 bases. The full variable domain, completed using reference TRBV7-3 and TRBJ2-3, is GAGVSQTPSNKVTEKGKYVELRCDPISGHTALYWYRQSLGQGPEFLIYFQGTGAADDSGLPNDRFFAVRPEGSVSTLKIQRTERGDSAVYLCASSHSGTDTQYFGPGTRLTVL.

This rearrangement joins TRBV28 to TRBJ2-7; 9 bases line up with TRBD1. CDR3 size: 16 residues. V shed 5 bases and J 5 bases; nucleotides not matched to a gene: 13. The germline V gene has CDR1 MDHEN and CDR2 SYDVKM. CDR3 bases: TGTGCCAGCAGTGCGCATACCGGGACAGGGAAAAACGAGCAGTACTTC. Translating it yields CASSAHTGTGKNEQYF.

The V gene is TRBV19, the J gene TRBJ2-1; D gene unclear. The CDR3 spans 13 residues. Germline assignment: CDR1 LNHDA and CDR2 SQIVND (reference sequence). V was cut by 5 bases and J by 6 bases, with 11 bases left in between. The CDR3 nucleotides are TGTGCCAGTAGTTCGGAAACTGCCAATGAGCAGTTCTTC. It translates to CASSSETANEQFF.

The V gene is TRBV6-1, the J gene TRBJ2-5; 10 positions agree with TRBD1. The CDR3 has 15 residues. Germline assignment: CDR1 MNHNS and CDR2 SASEGT. Unmatched junction bases numbered 6, after V lost 3 bases and J lost 5 bases. The CDR3 DNA reads as TGTGCCAGCAGTGAGGACAGGGGGATGGCGGAGACCCAGTACTTC. Translation gives CASSEDRGMAETQYF.

V is TRBV7-9 and J is TRBJ2-1; possible D gene TRBD2, 6 bases. Per the germline V gene, CDR1 is SEHNR and CDR2 is FQNEAQ (reference sequence). Trimming removed 6 bases from V and 13 bases from J, with 13 bases in between. The CDR3 extends over 11 amino acids. As DNA, the CDR3 is TGTGCCAGCAGGTTTAGCGGCCCCCAGTTCTTC. Translated: CASRFSGPQFF.

The chain links TRBV25-1 to TRBJ2-5, with a weak D call TRBD1 (5 bases). The length of the CDR3 is 16 residues. In germline, CDR1 is MGHDK, CDR2 SYGVNS. Between the trimmed V and J ends, which lost 7 bases and 2 bases, there was a span of 20 bases. The CDR3, as DNA: TGTGCCAGCACCTCCGGCAGGGCCGGATCACAAGAGACCCAGTACTTC. Its protein is CASTSGRAGSQETQYF. Full variable domain (missing parts from reference TRBV25-1 and TRBJ2-5): EADIYQTPRYLVIGTGKKITLECSQTMGHDKMYWYQQDPGMELHLIHYSYGVNSTEKGDLSSESTVSRIRTEHFPLTLESARPSHTSQYLCASTSGRAGSQETQYFGPGTRLLVL.

This clone was picked up one time. The rearrangement links TRBV11-1 to TRBJ2-5; 9 positions match TRBD1. Germline trimming cut 6 bases from V and 1 base from J; bases unmatched to any gene: 6. Germline assignment: CDR1 SGHAT and CDR2 FQDESV (reference sequence). CDR3 length equals 15 residues. DNA for the CDR3: TGTGCCAGCAGTCAGGACAGGGGAATCCAAGAGACCCAGTACTTC. Protein: CASSQDRGIQETQYF.

This chain links TRBV29-1 with TRBJ2-3; 7 nucleotides align to TRBD1. J lost 3 bases, V lost 4 bases, and 7 bases had no gene match. Germline V gene sequence: CDR1 SQVTM, CDR2 ANQGSEA. The CDR3 length is 14 residues. The CDR3 spells CSVARTGGTDTQYF. The CDR3 DNA reads TGCAGCGTTGCGAGGACAGGAGGTACAGATACGCAGTATTTT.

This clone was counted once. This rearrangement joins TRBV19 to TRBJ1-5; D might be TRBD1 (6 bases). CDR1 is LNHDA, CDR2 SQIVND, per germline (reference sequence). V was cut by 3 bases and J by 5 bases, with 14 bases left in between. The CDR3 is 15 amino acids. CDR3: CASSIWGGADQPQHF. The CDR3 DNA reads as TGTGCCAGTAGTATTTGGGGGGGCGCCGATCAGCCCCAGCATTTT.

This sequence joins TRBV9 and TRBJ1-1, with 7 positions matching TRBD1. Germline assignment: CDR1 SGDLS and CDR2 YYNGEE. Losses at the gene ends were 4 bases for V and 3 bases for J; bases not matched to a gene: 18. This CDR3 has 18 residues. The CDR3 is CASSPPVGTGRGDTEAFF. In DNA form, the CDR3 reads TGTGCCAGCAGCCCTCCGGTCGGTACCGGCAGGGGGGACACTGAAGCTTTCTTT.

The chain employs TRBV7-9 and TRBJ1-4; 8 bases align to TRBD1. The CDR3 sequence is 15 residues long. CDR1 SEHNR and CDR2 FQNEAQ come from the germline V gene (reference sequence). J gave up 4 bases and V 1 base, and 2 bases lay outside the gene matches. CDR3 in amino acids: CASSLGDRINEKLFF. CDR3 in DNA: TGTGCCAGCAGCTTAGGGGACAGGATTAATGAAAAACTGTTTTTT.

V is TRBV9 and J is TRBJ2-7, with D perhaps being TRBD1 or TRBD2 (5 bases each). Germline assignment: CDR1 SGDLS and CDR2 YYNGEE. Trimming removed 2 bases at V and 2 bases at J, with 11 bases between. This CDR3 region has 14 residues. The CDR3 here is CASSVGGTPYEQYF. CDR3 in DNA: TGTGCCAGCAGCGTTGGGGGTACCCCCTACGAGCAGTACTTC.

This clone came up once. The chain employs TRBV11-1 and TRBJ2-5; tentatively, D is TRBD1 (6 bases). The CDR3 runs 13 residues. Looked up from germline, CDR1 is SGHAT and CDR2 is FQDESV (reference sequence). V dropped 5 bases and J dropped 1 base, with 8 bases sitting between them. CDR3 in amino acids: CASSQGSQETQYF. The DNA for the CDR3 is TGTGCCAGCAGCCAGGGGAGCCAAGAGACCCAGTACTTC.

The rearrangement links TRBV6-5 to TRBJ2-1; D call uncertain. CDR1 and CDR2 from the germline V gene are MNHEY and SVGAGI. The CDR3 consists of 16 residues. Trimming removed 2 bases from V and 4 bases from J, with 15 bases in between. CDR3 amino acids: CASSYGHSSIYNEQFF. In DNA form, the CDR3 reads TGTGCCAGCAGTTACGGTCACTCCTCGATATACAATGAGCAGTTCTTC.

The DNA for the CDR3 is TGTGCCAGTAGTGTGGGCAGCGTCCTGACTTTC. Its protein is CASSVGSVLTF. The chain is built from TRBV19 and TRBJ2-6, with D uncertain. The V and J ends lost 5 bases and 12 bases respectively, with 8 bases between them. CDR3 length equals 11 residues. CDR1 and CDR2 (germline): LNHDA, SQIVND (reference sequence). Full variable domain (missing parts from reference TRBV19 and TRBJ2-6): DGGITQSPKYLFRKEGQNVTLSCEQNLNHDAMYWYRQDPGQGLRLIYYSQIVNDFQKGDIAEGYSVSREKKESFPLTVTSAQKNPTAFYLCASSVGSVLTFGAGSRLTVL.

The chain combines TRBV21-1 with TRBJ2-7; TRBD1 reflects the table's D call only, with no check against the DNA. TRBV21-1 is tagged as a pseudogene. This CDR3 spans 15 amino acids. CDR3 nucleotides: TGTGCCAGCAGCAAAGTCCACAGGGAAGAATACGAGCAGTACTTC. Its translation is CASSKVHREEYEQYF.

This chain uses TRBV7-2 with TRBJ2-7; TRBD1 might be the D (6 bases). The CDR3 totals 16 residues. CDR1 is SGHTA, CDR2 FQGNSA, per germline. The V end lost 3 bases, the J end lost 5 bases, and 20 bases lay between the germline ends. The CDR3 DNA reads as TGTGCCAGCAGCTTTGTACCCCAGGGGCTGCACCACGAGCAGTACTTC. It is translated as CASSFVPQGLHHEQYF.

The chain is built from TRBV28 and TRBJ1-4; tentatively, D is TRBD1 (6 bases). Germline CDR1 and CDR2: MDHEN and SYDVKM. The CDR3 length is 13 residues. V was pared by 4 bases and J by 7 bases, with 10 bases between. CDR3 bases: TGTGCCAGCAGTTCGTACAGGGCTGAAAAACTGTTTTTT. Protein sequence: CASSSYRAEKLFF. The variable domain in full, with the rest retrieved from reference TRBV28 and TRBJ1-4, is DVKVTQSSRYLVKRTGEKVFLECVQDMDHENMFWYRQDPGLGLRLIYFSYDVKMKEKGDIPEGYSVSREKKERFSLILESASTNQTSMYLCASSSYRAEKLFFGSGTQLSVL.